This record concerns one T cell receptor beta chain sequence. The data derive from a study of shared clonotypes between healthy human individuals. CDR3 size: 14 residues. Germline lookup yields CDR1 SNHLY and CDR2 FYNNEI. V gave up 6 bases and J gave up 4 bases; unmatched junction bases: 7. Evenly divided among several immunoSEQ plates was the genomic DNA of each subset. The table came from immunoSEQ multiplex PCR; TCRdb's copy has only in-frame clones and leaves some out. The sample lists around 750,000 clones; about 74% were seen once. The chain uses TRBV2 and TRBJ2-7, with 9 bases that match TRBD1. Sequences were obtained from memory CD4+ T cells sorted from blood. Subset here: CD45RA-negative fraction. This receptor was obtained from a woman younger than 45 in good health. This CDR3 reads CASRMGTGQYEQYF. The CDR3 DNA sequence: TGTGCCAGCAGAATGGGGACAGGGCAGTACGAGCAGTACTTC.